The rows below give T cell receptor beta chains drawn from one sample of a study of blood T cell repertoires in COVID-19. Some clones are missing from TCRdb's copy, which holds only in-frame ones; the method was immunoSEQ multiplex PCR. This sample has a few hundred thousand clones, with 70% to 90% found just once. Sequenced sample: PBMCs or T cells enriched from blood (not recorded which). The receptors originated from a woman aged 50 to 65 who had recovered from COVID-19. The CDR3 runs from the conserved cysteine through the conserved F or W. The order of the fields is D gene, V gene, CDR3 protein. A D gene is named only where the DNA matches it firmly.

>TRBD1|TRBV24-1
CATSDEDRVYLIRWVFGSYEQYF
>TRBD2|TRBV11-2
CASSPRLAGDSDTQYF
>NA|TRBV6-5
CASRQGTNYGYTF
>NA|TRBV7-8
CASSLAARASGNTIYF
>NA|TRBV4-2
CASSQVGGMNTEAFF
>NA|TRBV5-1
CASSLGLRGDYGYTF
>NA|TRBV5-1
CASSLQDYNSPLHF
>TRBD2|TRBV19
CASSLAGGPNEQFF
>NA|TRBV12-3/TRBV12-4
CASSGGGFGELFF
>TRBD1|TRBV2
CASSPRTGRGSEQFF
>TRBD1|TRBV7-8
CASSFPGTAGNTIYF
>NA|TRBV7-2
CASSLEGVGTDTQYF
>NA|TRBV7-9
CASSLARGGDEKLFF
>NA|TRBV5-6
CASSLGAGTLLSYEQYF
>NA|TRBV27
CASSYSGQPQHF
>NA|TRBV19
CASSISRQRSSYNSPLHF
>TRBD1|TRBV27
CASSPLTGNNQPQHF
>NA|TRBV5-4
CASSRKEGTQYF
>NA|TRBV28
CASSLEGTEAFF
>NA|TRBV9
CASSVAGVFGGTGELFF
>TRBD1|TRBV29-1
CSVEYRGSYGYTF